These T cell receptor beta chains were read from a single sample in a study of cytomegalovirus exposure and HLA in healthy donors. Libraries were prepared by immunoSEQ multiplex PCR; TCRdb keeps only in-frame clonotypes and omits some of them. The sample holds 330,000 or so clones, 80% to 90% seen once. The specimen sequenced was PBMCs. The receptors were gathered from a woman younger than 35 in good health and CMV-seronegative. The CDR3 runs from the conserved cysteine through the conserved F or W.

v_call: TRBV7-3
j_call: TRBJ1-1
cdr3_aa: CASSLMGAETEAFF

v_call: TRBV5-1
j_call: TRBJ2-6
cdr3_aa: CASSLEGGRANVLTF

v_call: TRBV7-3
j_call: TRBJ2-1
cdr3_aa: CASSPGIAGVFEQFF

v_call: TRBV6-5
j_call: TRBJ2-1
cdr3_aa: CASSPSTGFHEQFF

v_call: TRBV4-3
j_call: TRBJ2-1
cdr3_aa: CASSQGTLNTEQFF

v_call: TRBV6-6
j_call: TRBJ1-2
cdr3_aa: CASSQSQGNGYTF

v_call: TRBV5-8
j_call: TRBJ1-5
cdr3_aa: CASSLDGQGSNQPQHF

v_call: TRBV18
j_call: TRBJ1-1
cdr3_aa: CASSPTGDTEAFF

v_call: TRBV7-9
j_call: TRBJ1-2
cdr3_aa: CASSLAGAGYTF

v_call: TRBV7-6
j_call: TRBJ2-5
cdr3_aa: CASSLGPGETQYF

v_call: TRBV6-1
j_call: TRBJ1-1
cdr3_aa: CATWDRGNTEAFF

v_call: TRBV10-3
j_call: TRBJ2-5
cdr3_aa: CAISNTGTSGQGVETQYF

v_call: TRBV15
j_call: TRBJ2-7
cdr3_aa: CATSRDRGYEQYF

v_call: TRBV19
j_call: TRBJ2-3
cdr3_aa: CASSIQASGGINTQYF

v_call: TRBV30
j_call: TRBJ1-1
cdr3_aa: CAWRRQLEAEAFF

v_call: TRBV28
j_call: TRBJ2-4
cdr3_aa: CASSFSGETKNIQYF

v_call: TRBV2
j_call: TRBJ2-1
cdr3_aa: CASSGPSEPYNEQFF

v_call: TRBV6-5
j_call: TRBJ2-2
cdr3_aa: CASRNKQNTGELFF

v_call: TRBV28
j_call: TRBJ2-1
cdr3_aa: CASVGRDYNEQFF

v_call: TRBV5-4
j_call: TRBJ1-1
cdr3_aa: CASNQGGNTEAFF

v_call: TRBV4-1
j_call: TRBJ2-3
cdr3_aa: CASSQVLSGIPTDTQYF

v_call: TRBV4-3
j_call: TRBJ1-5
cdr3_aa: CASSQGRGNQPQHF

v_call: TRBV25-1
j_call: TRBJ1-1
cdr3_aa: CASSEPHLRSEAFF

v_call: TRBV5-4
j_call: TRBJ2-7
cdr3_aa: CASSLGGSGISYEQYF

v_call: TRBV2
j_call: TRBJ1-5
cdr3_aa: CASRGKGDNQPQHF

v_call: TRBV5-1
j_call: TRBJ2-3
cdr3_aa: CASSAGERHTDTQYF

v_call: TRBV5-6
j_call: TRBJ2-3
cdr3_aa: CASSSEGRGTDTQYF

v_call: TRBV15
j_call: TRBJ1-4
cdr3_aa: CATSRDGQGKNEKLFF

v_call: TRBV19
j_call: TRBJ2-7
cdr3_aa: CASSVQGRFEQYF

v_call: TRBV4-1
j_call: TRBJ2-2
cdr3_aa: CASSQSFGSSTGELFF

v_call: TRBV6-6
j_call: TRBJ1-4
cdr3_aa: CASSYGSGGGEKLFF

v_call: TRBV27
j_call: TRBJ2-7
cdr3_aa: CASSEAPTGRSDEQYF

v_call: TRBV9
j_call: TRBJ1-2
cdr3_aa: CASSVDGRHYGYTF

v_call: TRBV27
j_call: TRBJ2-7
cdr3_aa: CASGLLYEQYF

v_call: TRBV28
j_call: TRBJ2-7
cdr3_aa: CASSLWTGDSDEQYF

v_call: TRBV29-1
j_call: TRBJ2-7
cdr3_aa: CSVVETSGREQYF

v_call: TRBV19
j_call: TRBJ2-3
cdr3_aa: CASRKPGLAGNTDTQYF

v_call: TRBV18
j_call: TRBJ1-1
cdr3_aa: CASSPPTQGGGEAFF

v_call: TRBV5-5
j_call: TRBJ2-7
cdr3_aa: CASSKQGSYEQYF

v_call: TRBV6-6
j_call: TRBJ1-1
cdr3_aa: CASGADGAMGTEAFF

v_call: TRBV11-1
j_call: TRBJ1-2
cdr3_aa: CASSSRQGPKGYTF

v_call: TRBV10-3
j_call: TRBJ1-2
cdr3_aa: CAISDGESSRGYTF

v_call: TRBV27
j_call: TRBJ2-4
cdr3_aa: CASSGPTSGEPQYF